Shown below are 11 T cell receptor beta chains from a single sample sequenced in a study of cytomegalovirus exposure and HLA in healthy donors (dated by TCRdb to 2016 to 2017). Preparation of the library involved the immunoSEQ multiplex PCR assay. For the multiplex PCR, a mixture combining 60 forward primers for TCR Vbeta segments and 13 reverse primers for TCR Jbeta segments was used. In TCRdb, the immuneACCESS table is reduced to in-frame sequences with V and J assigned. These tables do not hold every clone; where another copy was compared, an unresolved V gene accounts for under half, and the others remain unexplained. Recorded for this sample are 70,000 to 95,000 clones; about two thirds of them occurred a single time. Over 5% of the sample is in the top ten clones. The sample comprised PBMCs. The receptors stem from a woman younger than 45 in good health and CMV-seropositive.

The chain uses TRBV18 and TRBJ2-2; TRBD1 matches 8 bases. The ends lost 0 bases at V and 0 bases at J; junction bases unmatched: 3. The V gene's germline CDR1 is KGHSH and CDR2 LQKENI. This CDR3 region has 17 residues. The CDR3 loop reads CASSPPRTGTNTGELFF. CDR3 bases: TGTGCCAGCTCACCACCGAGGACAGGGACGAACACCGGGGAGCTGTTTTTT.

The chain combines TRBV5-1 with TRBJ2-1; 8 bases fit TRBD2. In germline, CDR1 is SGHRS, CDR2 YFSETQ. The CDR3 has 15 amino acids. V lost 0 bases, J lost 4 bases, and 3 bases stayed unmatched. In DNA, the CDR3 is TGCGCCAGCAGCTTGGACGGGGGGGGGTACAATGAGCAGTTCTTC. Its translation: CASSLDGGGYNEQFF.

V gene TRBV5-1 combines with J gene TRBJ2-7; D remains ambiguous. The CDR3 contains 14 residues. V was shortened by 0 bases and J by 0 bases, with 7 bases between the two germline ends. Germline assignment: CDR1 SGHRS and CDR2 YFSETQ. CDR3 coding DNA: TGCGCCAGCAGCTTGGCACAGAGCTCCTACGAGCAGTACTTC. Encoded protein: CASSLAQSSYEQYF.

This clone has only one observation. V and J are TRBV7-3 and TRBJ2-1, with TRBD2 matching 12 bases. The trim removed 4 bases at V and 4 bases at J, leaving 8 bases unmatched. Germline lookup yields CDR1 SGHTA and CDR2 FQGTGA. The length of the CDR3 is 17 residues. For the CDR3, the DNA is TGTGCCAGCAGCTCAAGGACTAGCGGGGTAACGTACAATGAGCAGTTCTTC. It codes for CASSSRTSGVTYNEQFF.

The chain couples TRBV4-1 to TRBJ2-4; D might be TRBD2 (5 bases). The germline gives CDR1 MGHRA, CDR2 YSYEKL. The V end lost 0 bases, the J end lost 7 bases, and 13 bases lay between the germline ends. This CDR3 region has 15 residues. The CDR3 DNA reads TGCGCCAGCAGCCAAGATGAAGGACCGGGGAACATTCAGTACTTC. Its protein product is CASSQDEGPGNIQYF.

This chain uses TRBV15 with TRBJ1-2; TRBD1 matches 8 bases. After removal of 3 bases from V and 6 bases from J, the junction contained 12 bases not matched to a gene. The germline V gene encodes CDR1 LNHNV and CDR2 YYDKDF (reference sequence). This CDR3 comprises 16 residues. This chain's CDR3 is CATSRGSAGGINGYTF. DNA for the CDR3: TGTGCCACCAGCAGGGGGTCGGCAGGGGGCATTAATGGCTACACCTTC.

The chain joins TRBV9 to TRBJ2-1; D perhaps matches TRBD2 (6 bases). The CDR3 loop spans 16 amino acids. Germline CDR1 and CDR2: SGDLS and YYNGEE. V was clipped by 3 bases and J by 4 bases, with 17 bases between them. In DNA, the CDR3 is TGTGCCAGCAGCGCCAGATCGGGGGATGTATACAATGAGCAGTTCTTC. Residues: CASSARSGDVYNEQFF.

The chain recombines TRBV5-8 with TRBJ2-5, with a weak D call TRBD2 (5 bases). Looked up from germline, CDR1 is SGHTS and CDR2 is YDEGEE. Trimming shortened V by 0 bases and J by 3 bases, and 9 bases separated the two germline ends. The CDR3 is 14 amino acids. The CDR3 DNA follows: TGTGCCAGCAGCTTGGGGCTAGCCAAAGAGACCCAGTACTTC. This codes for CASSLGLAKETQYF. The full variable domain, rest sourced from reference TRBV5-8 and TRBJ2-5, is EAGVTQSPTHLIKTRGQQATLRCSPISGHTSVYWYQQALGLGLQFLLWYDEGEERNRGNFPPRFSGRQFPNYSSELNVNALELEDSALYLCASSLGLAKETQYFGPGTRLLVL.

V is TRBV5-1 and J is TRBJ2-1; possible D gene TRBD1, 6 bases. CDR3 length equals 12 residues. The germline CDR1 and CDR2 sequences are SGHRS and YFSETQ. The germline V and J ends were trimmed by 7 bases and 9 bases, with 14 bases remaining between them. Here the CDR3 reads CASATGMGEQFF. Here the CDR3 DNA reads TGCGCCAGCGCCACAGGGATGGGTGAGCAGTTCTTC.

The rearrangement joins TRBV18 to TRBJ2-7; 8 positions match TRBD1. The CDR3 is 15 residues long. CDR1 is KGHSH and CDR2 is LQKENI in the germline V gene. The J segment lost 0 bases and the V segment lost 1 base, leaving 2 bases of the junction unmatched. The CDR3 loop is CASSPLRGHSYEQYF. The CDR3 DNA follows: TGTGCCAGCTCACCACTCAGGGGGCACTCCTACGAGCAGTACTTC.

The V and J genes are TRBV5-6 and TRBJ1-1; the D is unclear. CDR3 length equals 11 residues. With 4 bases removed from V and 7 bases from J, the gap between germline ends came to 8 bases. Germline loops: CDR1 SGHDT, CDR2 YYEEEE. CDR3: CASSLNCEAFF. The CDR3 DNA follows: TGTGCCAGCAGCCTTAATTGTGAAGCTTTCTTT.